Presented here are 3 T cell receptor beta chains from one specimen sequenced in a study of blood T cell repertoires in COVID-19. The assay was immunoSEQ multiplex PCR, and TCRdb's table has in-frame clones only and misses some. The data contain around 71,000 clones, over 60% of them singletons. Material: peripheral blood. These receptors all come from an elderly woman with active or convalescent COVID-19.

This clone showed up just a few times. The CDR3 loop reads CASSQEGGGTQYF. CDR3 nucleotides: TGCGCCAGCAGCCAAGAGGGCGGAGGGACCCAGTACTTC. The chain recombines TRBV4-3 with TRBJ2-5; maybe TRBD2 (5 bases). This CDR3 comprises 13 residues. Germline-derived CDR1 and CDR2 are LGHNA and YSLEER. Trimming removed 0 bases at V and 7 bases at J, with 9 bases between.

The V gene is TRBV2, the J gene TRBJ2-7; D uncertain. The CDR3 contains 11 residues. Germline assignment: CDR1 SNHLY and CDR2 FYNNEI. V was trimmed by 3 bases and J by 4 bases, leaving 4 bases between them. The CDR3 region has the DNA TGTGCCAGCAGTGAGTATTACGAGCAGTACTTC. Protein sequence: CASSEYYEQYF.

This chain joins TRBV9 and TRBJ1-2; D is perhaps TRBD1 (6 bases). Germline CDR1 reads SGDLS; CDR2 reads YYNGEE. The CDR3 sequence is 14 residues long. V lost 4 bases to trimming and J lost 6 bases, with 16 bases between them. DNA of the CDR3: TGTGCCAGCAGCCTCCTCCGGGACATTAATGGCTACACCTTC. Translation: CASSLLRDINGYTF.